The 3 T cell receptor beta chains in this list originate from one sample, sequenced in a study of shared clonotypes between healthy human individuals. Repertoires were generated with immunoSEQ multiplex PCR, while TCRdb's copy carries only in-frame clones and drops some. The repertoire holds 2 million to 2.5 million clones, with 80% to 95% as singletons. Material: naive CD4+ T cells from PBMCs. The sample's subset: CD45RA+ positively selected. The source of these receptors is a man between 18 and 29 years old in good health. Some clones in this sample may be carry-over from other donors' samples.

The DNA of the CDR3 is TGTGCCAGCAGCGTAGGGGTTGGGGACAGGGATGGCTACACCTTC. Residues: CASSVGVGDRDGYTF. The chain combines TRBV9 with TRBJ1-2; 9 bases fit TRBD1. CDR3 length: 15 amino acids. Germline V CDR1 and CDR2: SGDLS, YYNGEE. Losses at the gene ends were 0 bases for V and 6 bases for J; bases not matched to a gene: 6.

The chain recombines TRBV5-1 with TRBJ2-7, with TRBD2 identical over 12 bases. This CDR3 comprises 14 residues. Germline V gene sequence: CDR1 SGHRS, CDR2 YFSETQ. The V segment lost 4 bases and the J segment 3 bases; nucleotides outside the gene matches: 2. The DNA for the CDR3 is TGCGCCAGCAGCCCTAGCGGGAGGGGCTACGAGCAGTACTTC. Encoded protein: CASSPSGRGYEQYF.

The CDR3 DNA is TGTGCCAGCATACGTATGTCTGAAGCTTTCTTT. Protein: CASIRMSEAFF. The V and J genes are TRBV28 and TRBJ1-1, with unresolved D. From germline, CDR1 is MDHEN and CDR2 SYDVKM. With 7 bases removed from V and 6 bases from J, the gap between germline ends came to 9 bases. This CDR3 has 11 residues.